Following are 5 T cell receptor beta chains from one sample sequenced in a study of T cell clonality in common variable immunodeficiency. Sequenced by immunoSEQ multiplex PCR; TCRdb stores in-frame clones only, minus some. This repertoire holds 55,000 or so clones, and none appear only once. The sequenced sample was peripheral blood mononuclear cells. These receptors all stem from a person aged 18-70 years in good health.

This clone was counted many times. The CDR3 extends 3 residues past the end of the read, so its final part is completed from the germline J gene. The chain carries TRBV7-9 and TRBJ2-2, with 7 bases matching TRBD1. Germline trimming cut 6 bases from V and 1 base from J; bases unmatched to any gene: 2. Germline values: CDR1 SEHNR, CDR2 FQNEAQ (reference sequence). The CDR3 sequence is 14 residues long. CDR3 in amino acids: CASSYRGNTGELFF. The covered CDR3 bases are TGTGCCAGCAGTTACAGGGGGAACACCGGGGAG.

This clone appeared many times. The CDR3 goes on 3 residues after the read ends, and that part is filled in from the germline J gene. The chain carries TRBV18 and TRBJ2-2; the D gene is possibly TRBD1 (5 bases). CDR3 length equals 14 residues. Germline CDR1 KGHSH, CDR2 LQKENI. The germline V and J ends were trimmed by 6 bases and 1 base, with 9 bases remaining between them. The DNA read from the CDR3 is TGTGCCAGCTCCCTTGACAGGAACACCGGGGAG. Protein sequence: CASSLDRNTGE. The whole CDR3 protein reads CASSLDRNTGELFF.

This clone occurred many times. The read is 3 residues too short to cover the CDR3 end, so that end is filled in from the germline J gene. The J gene is TRBJ2-2, the V gene TRBV19; TRBD1 agrees at 7 bases. The germline V gene has CDR1 LNHDA and CDR2 SQIVND (reference sequence). The CDR3 totals 15 residues. J gave up 3 bases and V 10 bases, and 11 bases lay outside the gene matches. CDR3 region: CATTTLTGDTGELFF. The sequenced part of the CDR3 DNA is TGTGCCACAACAACCCTAACAGGGGACACCGGGGAG.

This clone was picked up many times. The CDR3 end falls 3 residues outside the read, so it is completed with the germline J gene. The chain carries TRBV7-6 and TRBJ1-2; no clear D gene. V lost 6 bases and J lost 6, with 14 bases in between. The CDR3 consists of 13 residues. CDR1 is SGHVS, CDR2 FNYEAQ, per germline. The DNA read from the CDR3 is TGTGCCAGCAGTTTAAATAAGGTGAATGGC. Its protein product is CASSLNKVNG. The complete CDR3 protein is CASSLNKVNGYTF.

On this clone itself: The CDR3 is cut off 3 residues early in the read; its end comes from the germline J gene. The genes are TRBV25-1 and TRBJ2-1; 9 nucleotides agree with TRBD1. From germline, CDR1 is MGHDK and CDR2 SYGVNS. The CDR3 runs 15 residues. V lost 3 bases to trimming and J lost 5 bases; unmatched junction nucleotides: 5. The sequenced CDR3 bases are TGTGCCAGCAGTGACGGACAGGGGCCAGACAATGAG. This sequence encodes CASSDGQGPDNE. The whole CDR3 reads CASSDGQGPDNEQFF.